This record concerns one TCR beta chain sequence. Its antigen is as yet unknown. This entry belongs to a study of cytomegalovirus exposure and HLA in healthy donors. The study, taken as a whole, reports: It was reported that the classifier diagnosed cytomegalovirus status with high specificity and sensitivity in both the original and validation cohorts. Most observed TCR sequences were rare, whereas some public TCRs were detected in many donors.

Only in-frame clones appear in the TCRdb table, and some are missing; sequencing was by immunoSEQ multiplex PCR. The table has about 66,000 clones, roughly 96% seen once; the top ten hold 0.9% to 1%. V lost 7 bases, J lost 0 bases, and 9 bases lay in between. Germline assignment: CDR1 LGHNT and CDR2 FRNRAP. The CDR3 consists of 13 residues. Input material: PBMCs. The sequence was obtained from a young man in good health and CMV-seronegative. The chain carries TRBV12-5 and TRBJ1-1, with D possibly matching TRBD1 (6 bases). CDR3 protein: CASATGLNTEAFF. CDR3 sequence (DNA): TGTGCTAGTGCTACAGGGCTGAACACTGAAGCTTTCTTT.